The rows below give T cell receptor beta chains drawn from one sample of a study of shared clonotypes between healthy human individuals. The repertoire was sequenced with immunoSEQ multiplex PCR; TCRdb's copy has only in-frame clones and lacks some. This table holds about 1.9 million clones, 80% to 95% found once. Sequencing was performed on naive CD8+ T cells from PBMCs. The receptor source for this set is a young man in good health. Some clones in this sample may be carry-over from other donors' samples. Each CDR3 is given with its conserved first and last residue. Only some rows state a clone size, as once, few, many or a class for expanded clones.

few	TRBV27	TRBJ1-2	14	CASSPNEGGYGYTF
NA	TRBV27	TRBJ2-1	20	CASSLYPDLRLAEQYGRQFF
NA	TRBV7-2	TRBJ2-3	15	CASSLSSGSPDTQYF
NA	TRBV29-1	TRBJ2-2	12	CSVEESRGELFF
NA	TRBV11-2	TRBJ2-7	14	CATRMVTLPYEQYF
NA	TRBV4-3	TRBJ1-1	16	CASSQLGLTGGTEAFF
few	TRBV9	TRBJ2-7	14	CASSEGQGAYEQYF
NA	TRBV7-2	TRBJ2-5	14	CASKRRGVQETQYF
NA	TRBV6-5	TRBJ2-7	13	CASSYSADYEQYF
NA	TRBV5-6	TRBJ2-7	13	CASSFPASYEQYF